The present T cell receptor beta chain was sequenced within a study of blood T cell repertoires in COVID-19. Study in general: Sites across the United States, Italy and Spain contributed samples from acute and convalescent COVID-19. In each case, the material was cDNA or gDNA derived from T cells, B-cell-depleted T cells, or PBMCs.

The germline gives CDR1 SGHTA, CDR2 FQGNSA. CDR3 length: 13 amino acids. The V end was cut by 5 bases, the J end by 1 base, with 8 bases between. Authors' analysis steps: How many nucleated cells were present was estimated from reference gene primer amplification. Some clones are missing from TCRdb's copy, which holds only in-frame ones; the method was immunoSEQ multiplex PCR. Clone size and the V and J calls come from that table; the DNA yielded D and trimming. The sample carries approximately 260,000 clones, around 83% recorded once. This clone was recorded once. The source material was peripheral blood. V gene TRBV7-2 combines with J gene TRBJ1-2; D unclear. This clonotype originated in a woman of 80 years or more with acute or convalescent COVID-19. The CDR3 here is CASSLQINYGYTF. Here the CDR3 DNA reads TGTGCCAGCAGCCTACAGATTAACTATGGCTACACCTTC.